This TCR beta chain was retrieved from a study of cytomegalovirus exposure and HLA in healthy donors (dated by TCRdb to 2016 to 2017). Concerning the study at large: In an earlier analysis of several hundred of the donors, about 270 Gb of sequence data and 95 million to 130 million unique TCR beta sequences from 150 million to 200 million T cells were reported. Along with the roughly 700-subject first cohort, a separate validation cohort of over 90 different subjects was used. To decide whether each TCR beta V gene segment behaved as functional or pseudogenic, an earlier analysis of over 500 of the donors relied on high-throughput TCR beta sequencing. The number of typed donors differed by locus: about 620-630 for A, B, C, DRB1 and DQB1; 522 for DQA1; 606 for DPA1; and around 470 for DPB1. The study was designed to test whether signatures of past pathogen exposure could be identified by cataloging public T cell receptors. Among 398 genotyped donors of the cohort, an average of roughly 240,000 unique TCR beta nucleotide sequences were sequenced per donor, around 20% of them non-productive. Among the approximately 400 genotyped donors, approximately 76% belonged to the genetic ancestry cluster associated with self-reported Caucasian donors. All discovery cohort repertoires had been generated using a single sequencing platform. Approximately 330 gigabases of sequencing data and around 85 million unique TCR sequences made up an early release that covered several hundred HLA-typed donors. HLA typing covered class I and class II loci at four-digit resolution. Alongside the repertoire data, information on donor age, sex, ethnicity and CMV serostatus was compiled. Rather than using new phenotypic data, the later analysis identified candidate immune exposures from TCR beta sequences and from how often those sequences occurred across donors. The study profiled the T cell repertoires of about 720 subjects by immunosequencing and related them to cytomegalovirus serostatus. Roughly five DR-DQ haplotypes were treated as single units for association and clustering because of strong linkage in the cohort. A later analysis re-analyzed previously published TCR beta repertoires from approximately 670 donors and added high-resolution HLA genotyping to study TCR occurrence patterns. Genome-wide SNP genotypes for about 60% of the roughly 700 donors were used in a later genetic analysis, which treated that subset as a discovery cohort. High-throughput TCR immunosequencing, statistical association of individual TCRs with disease status, and machine learning were combined to predict cytomegalovirus infection status.

What the authors observed across the whole study: Cytomegalovirus status was reported to be diagnosed by the classifier with high specificity and sensitivity in both the original and validation cohorts. Because some donors lacked HLA typing at each locus, the association tests relied only on the typed subset. The study listed 150 to 200 TCR beta chains as associated with cytomegalovirus. An association between a missense DCLRE1C variant and V-gene and J-gene trimming of TCR beta chains was found in a later genetic analysis and replicated in an independent cohort. Compared with the 666-donor mean, donors in an Asian-associated ancestry cluster had fewer N-insertions in productive TCRs, according to a later genetic analysis. Presence/absence analyses assumed roughly uniform sequencing depth across donors, an assumption that may not hold. Linkage disequilibrium might explain the correlated functional status among segregating V segments, but an unknown experimental factor could not be ruled out. A further reported finding was that TCR beta sequences accurately predicted the HLA-A and HLA-B alleles for most subjects in the first cohort. A cluster of highly shared sequence variants was judged likely to be a technical artifact of the sequencing pipeline. In vitro tests confirmed that three of the cytomegalovirus-associated TCR beta chains recognize cytomegalovirus antigens. Because counts were too low, seventeen rarely observed V segments, including chromosome 9 orphons, were left out of the earlier analysis of approximately 500 of the donors. In a later analysis, TCR association rates were found to vary across HLA loci, with the most associated TCRs seen for DRB1 alleles and the fewest for HLA-C alleles. Immune exposure information for the cohort was limited to CMV serostatus. A later analysis associated 15,000 to 20,000 TCR beta sequences with specific HLA alleles at a false discovery rate of 0.05. It was suggested by the authors that the approach could potentially be generalized to other disease states and immunological phenotypes. In an earlier analysis of roughly 560 of the donors, most TCR beta V segments were observed in productive rearrangements about 90% or about 30% of the time, broadly matching IMGT annotations. Strong co-occurrence of HLA alleles, especially DR and DQ, made assigning TCR associations to individual alleles difficult. A later analysis found that HLA-associated TCR beta chains were more clonally expanded and had lower generation probabilities than equally common non-associated chains. In this cohort, only TCR beta chains were sequenced, and detectable features were limited by the absence of alpha or paired-chain data. A later analysis reported that several top co-occurrence clusters appeared linked to parvovirus B19, influenza, CMV and Epstein-Barr virus. According to a later analysis, most CMV-associated TCR beta chains appeared to be HLA-restricted, and the HLA associations seemed to be driven largely by CMV exposure. While some public TCRs were present in many individuals, most TCR sequences turned up only very rarely across donors.

The cohort comprised around 690 healthy bone marrow donors. At the time of sampling, all cohort members were nominally healthy, though unrecorded immune exposures were likely present. The donor was CMV seronegative and was included in the group of about 400 seronegative cohort members. A peripheral blood sample was collected from each donor, and TCR beta sequencing was performed on peripheral blood mononuclear cells. The Qiagen DNeasy Blood Extraction Kit was used to extract genomic DNA from the blood cell samples. Concerning this clone itself: Its antigen remains unidentified.

Receptor libraries were prepared by the immunoSEQ multiplex PCR assay. For the multiplex PCR, a mixture combining 60 forward primers for TCR Vbeta segments and 13 reverse primers for TCR Jbeta segments was used. Amplification of the CDR3 region of rearranged TCR beta genes was performed with a multiplex PCR assay on genomic DNA. On the Illumina HiSeq System, the amplified TCR beta libraries were sequenced as 87-base-pair reads. In the paper's pipeline: A later analysis counted about 76 million unique TCR beta chains across the 650 to 700 repertoires, and 10 million to 11 million of these chains were shared by at least two donors. Raw reads were error-corrected and collapsed into unique sequences by a nearest-neighbor algorithm in which closely related sequences were merged to remove PCR and sequencing errors. To assign V, D and J gene segments, CDR3 sequences were aligned to IMGT reference sequences. For a sequence to be retained, a match of at least six nucleotides to both a V gene segment and a J gene segment was required. Rearrangements were called productive when the CDR3 lacked stop codons and stayed in frame with V and J; all others were non-productive. Following IMGT convention, CDR3 was defined as the stretch from the second conserved V-encoded cysteine up to the conserved J-encoded phenylalanine. The earlier analysis of 500 to 650 of the donors excluded any sequence lacking an unambiguous match to a single V gene segment. An earlier analysis of 550 to 650 of the donors classified V segments as functional when productive rearrangements were above 56.7% and as segregating when the standard deviation between donors was above 5%. A statistical classification framework was built for diagnosing cytomegalovirus status from the catalog of TCR beta chain sequences. In a later analysis, TCR nucleotide sequences were compared against IMGT/GENE-DB human TR gene sequences so that V and J genes could be assigned. Using the TCRdist pipeline, a later analysis assigned CDR3 sequences along with most-parsimonious VDJ recombination scenarios. In a later analysis, each TCR beta chain was defined by its CDR3 amino acid sequence together with its V-gene family, and reads lacking a unique V-gene family were excluded. As a way to deal with suspected cross-contamination and a sequencing artifact, a later analysis dropped approximately 590 nucleotide sequences that were highly shared and had low generation probability. In a later analysis, a clonal expansion index for each public chain was calculated from normalized within-repertoire ranks of inferred template counts. A later analysis computed generation probabilities with a VDJ recombination model fitted to out-of-frame rearrangements, and checked the results against IGoR. Hypergeometric tests were used in a later analysis to score TCR-TCR, TCR-HLA and TCR-CMV co-occurrence, with a repertoire-size bias correction applied to the TCR pairs. False discovery rates were estimated in a later analysis by permuting HLA or CMV assignments 20 times. In a later analysis, co-occurring TCRs were grouped using DBSCAN, and TCRdist sequence similarity was added for clustering within HLA-allele-positive subsets. Repertoires with fewer than 30,000 or more than 120,000 public chains, plus five repertoires with anomalous nucleotide sharing, were excluded from co-occurrence clustering. Here the immuneACCESS table is served through TCRdb, limited to in-frame sequences with V and J called. Missing clones are a known gap in these copies; in checked studies unresolved V genes cover under half, and the rest lacks a known reason. V and J calls and clone size follow that table, whereas D and trimming were derived from the DNA. The record for this sample contains approximately 110,000 clones. The top ten constitute about 2.3% of the sample.

This TCR derives from a middle-aged man in good health and CMV-seronegative. Sequencing was done on a sample of PBMCs.

In nucleotides, the sequence is TGTGCCTGGAGGGGACTAGCGGGAGTTACCGGGGAGCTGTTTTTT. Translated, this is CAWRGLAGVTGELFF. The V gene is TRBV30 and the J gene is TRBJ2-2; 14 central nucleotides agree with TRBD2. From a lookup of the germline V gene (reference sequence), CDR1 and CDR2 are GTSNPN and SVGIG. Taken from cysteine to phenylalanine, the CDR3 has 15 residues. CDR3 DNA is the only sequence kept; it has 45 bases, read in frame from the first base. V is cut back by 3 bases and J by 5 bases, with 2 bases in the junction unmatched.